This T cell receptor beta chain derives from a study of T cell repertoires in cytomegalovirus infection. Study details: In public TCR beta signatures, there were indications of both CMV infection and matching HLA type. Whole-study results and caveats: Carriage of CMV together with the relevant HLA was identifiable through cumulative public TCR beta family frequency. Dominant in the ex vivo response were TCR beta clonotypes restricted by HLA-C and specific for CMV.

TCRdb recomputed calls from the reads with MiXCR, one row per CDR3 protein. Of about 360,000 distinct CDR3 sequences in the sample, about a sixth were seen once. With respect to this clonotype: Its antigen is unidentified.

CDR1 MDHEN and CDR2 SYDVKM come from the germline V gene. The CDR3 totals 15 residues. The ends were cut back, 2 bases at V and 4 bases at J, with 14 bases in the middle. The rearrangement uses TRBV28 and TRBJ2-5; a weak D match, TRBD2 (5 bases). Material for sequencing was PBMCs. This TCR derives from a human donor in good health (CMV status not recorded). Some clones in this sample may be carry-over from other donors' samples. This CDR3 reads CASSLSGRPGETQYF. The DNA of the CDR3 is TGTGCCAGCAGTTTAAGCGGACGGCCGGGAGAGACCCAGTACTTC.